The entry that follows covers one T cell receptor beta chain sequence. Its antigen is unidentified. After autologous stem cell transplantation all patients relapsed, and prior brentuximab vedotin exposure differed between cohorts. This specimen belongs to a study of PD-1 blockade in classical Hodgkin lymphoma. The study, taken as a whole, reports: Newly diagnosed patients were reported to start with lower TCR diversity than healthy donors.

Germline V gives CDR1 LNHDA, CDR2 SQIVND (reference sequence). Trimming cost V 1 base and J 1 base; bases outside gene matches: 1. This CDR3 region has 15 residues. Assay used: immunoSEQ multiplex PCR; TCRdb lists only in-frame clones, some missing. The sample contains some 21,000 clones, 68% of which appear only once. The rearrangement uses TRBV19 and TRBJ2-4; 7 nucleotides line up with TRBD2. Sequencing used peripheral blood mononuclear cells (PBMCs), obtained at baseline. The TCR originated in a human donor with classical Hodgkin lymphoma. This CDR3 is CASSIGRGAKNIQYF. The CDR3 DNA reads as TGTGCCAGTAGTATAGGGCGGGGGGCCAAAAACATTCAGTACTTC. Drawing the rest from reference TRBV19 and TRBJ2-4, the complete variable domain is DGGITQSPKYLFRKEGQNVTLSCEQNLNHDAMYWYRQDPGQGLRLIYYSQIVNDFQKGDIAEGYSVSREKKESFPLTVTSAQKNPTAFYLCASSIGRGAKNIQYFGAGTRLSVL.